This note documents a single T cell receptor beta chain sequence. No antigen is known for it. This sample is drawn from a study of CXCR3-negative and CXCR3-positive naive CD8 T cells. Study information: Total TRB output reached 130 million or so reads, about 1.5 +/- 0.3 million per library.

Germline values: CDR1 SQVTM, CDR2 ANQGSEA. This CDR3 has 12 residues. Overall study findings and caveats: CXCR3-negative naive cells had less hydrophobic TRB CDR3s than did CXCR3-positive naive cells.

cDNA libraries for TRB were generated by 5' RACE incorporating UMI labels. TCRdb reanalyzed the 5' RACE reads, giving one entry per CDR3 protein sequence and no DNA. The table counts about 150,000 distinct CDR3 sequences; about 0.48% lies in the top ten. This receptor was identified in a human donor in good health. Some clones in this sample may be carry-over from other donors' samples. The chain is built from TRBV29-1 and TRBJ1-1. The sequenced sample was naive CXCR3+ CD8+ T cells from blood. Regarding subset: CD45RO-CCR7+CD27+CD95- naive CD8+ T cells expressing CXCR3 (TNR3+). CDR3 in amino acids: CSIPLGDTEAFF.